This TCR beta chain was documented in a study of shared clonotypes between healthy human individuals. General study points: Between four donors, naive CD4 clonotypes were shared at a level of approximately 5%.

As handled by the study authors: Junction-only immunoSEQ data arrived without quality scores, meaning filtering differed. The protocol was immunoSEQ multiplex PCR, while the TCRdb copy is restricted to in-frame clones and leaves out a portion. The DNA was the basis for D and trimming; V, J and clone size are from that table. The sample shows 630,000 or so clones, about 98% of them seen only once. Positive CCR7 selection of CD45RO-negative cells yielded the naive CD8 cells, and terminally differentiated effector memory CD45RA+ cells were excluded. This clone occurred once. Antigen: not known. The germline gives CDR1 SGHRS, CDR2 YFSETQ. The CDR3 length is 14 residues. V shed 7 bases, J shed 8 bases, and the junction held 12 bases outside the gene matches.

Sequences were obtained from naive CD8+ T cells sorted from blood. The sequence was obtained from a man aged 25-45 years in good health. The chain is built from TRBV5-1 and TRBJ2-1; 7 nucleotides match TRBD1. This CDR3 reads CASHLGAGGYEQFF. The CDR3 DNA sequence: TGCGCCAGCCACCTCGGGGCAGGGGGATATGAGCAGTTCTTC. The full variable domain, completed using reference TRBV5-1 and TRBJ2-1, is KAGVTQTPRYLIKTRGQQVTLSCSPISGHRSVSWYQQTPGQGLQFLFEYFSETQRNKGNFPGRFSGRQFSNSRSEMNVSTLELGDSALYLCASHLGAGGYEQFFGPGTRLTVL.